The 19 T cell receptor beta chains listed next were all sequenced from one sample in a study of CD4+ T cells in melanoma (dated 2022 in TCRdb). Library preparation employed the immunoSEQ multiplex PCR assay. Imported from immuneACCESS, the table was reduced by TCRdb to in-frame sequences with V and J called. These copies leave out some clones; in studies compared against another copy, an unresolved V gene accounts for under half, and the cause of the remainder is not known. This sample lists more than 90,000 clones; 92% were detected once. The top ten constitute around 3.3% of the sample. The specimen sequenced was peripheral blood. These receptors all come from a human donor with melanoma.

The chain carries TRBV29-1 and TRBJ2-1, with D uncertain. Per germline, CDR1 SQVTM and CDR2 ANQGSEA. The CDR3 sequence is 14 residues long. V was shortened by 3 bases and J by 7 bases, with 16 bases between the two germline ends. The CDR3 DNA sequence: TGCAGCGTTGAGGCTCGAGGTCCAACAAATGAGCAGTTCTTC. Protein sequence: CSVEARGPTNEQFF.

This clone was observed once. This chain connects TRBV6-6 to TRBJ1-2; TRBD1 might be the D (5 bases). V dropped 2 bases and J dropped 4 bases, with 14 bases sitting between them. This CDR3 has 15 residues. CDR1 is MNHNY and CDR2 is SVGAGI in the germline V gene (reference sequence). The CDR3 nucleotides are TGTGCCAGCAGTTACGGGGCGGCAGGAACCTATGGCTACACCTTC. It is translated as CASSYGAAGTYGYTF.

This sequence joins TRBV4-1 and TRBJ2-1; no firm D call. Germline V lookup: CDR1 MGHRA, CDR2 YSYEKL. V lost 1 base, J lost 3 bases, and 16 bases lay in between. The CDR3 sequence is 17 residues long. CDR3 nucleotides: TGCGCCAGCAGCCAAGGAGGAAGGCGCGGTGACTACAATGAGCAGTTCTTC. It translates to CASSQGGRRGDYNEQFF.

This clone was seen more than once but under ten times. V usage is TRBV6-5 and J usage is TRBJ1-1, with D unresolved. Trimming left V 2 bases short and J 1 base short, with 5 bases between. The CDR3 extends over 13 amino acids. Germline-derived CDR1 and CDR2 are MNHEY and SVGAGI. The CDR3 coding sequence is TGTGCCAGCAGTTACACCAAGAACACTGAAGCTTTCTTT. It encodes CASSYTKNTEAFF.

This rearrangement joins TRBV5-4 to TRBJ2-7, with TRBD2 identical over 7 bases. This CDR3 is 14 amino acids long. Germline values: CDR1 SGHNT, CDR2 YYREEE (reference sequence). V shed 5 bases, J shed 2 bases, and the junction held 7 bases outside the gene matches. The CDR3 spells CASRSSGLTYEQYF. DNA for the CDR3: TGTGCCAGCAGGTCTAGCGGCCTTACCTACGAGCAGTACTTC.

The rearrangement links TRBV4-2 to TRBJ1-2, with TRBD1 matching 12 bases. This CDR3 contains 16 residues. CDR1 is LGHNA, CDR2 YNFKEQ, per germline. J was trimmed by 3 bases and V by 1 base; bases with no gene match: 3. In DNA form, the CDR3 reads TGTGCCAGCAGCCAAGGTGGGACAGGGGGCGACTATGGCTACACCTTC. It specifies CASSQGGTGGDYGYTF.

The V and J genes are TRBV9 and TRBJ2-5, with 12 bases that match TRBD2. CDR1 is SGDLS, CDR2 YYNGEE, per germline. The CDR3 is 15 amino acids. V lost 4 bases to trimming and J lost 5 bases; unmatched junction nucleotides: 6. CDR3 in DNA: TGTGCCAGCAGCCCCCAAACTAGCGGGGGGGAGACCCAGTACTTC. Encoded protein: CASSPQTSGGETQYF.

This sequence joins TRBV29-1 and TRBJ2-1; 9 positions agree with TRBD2. Germline V gene sequence: CDR1 SQVTM, CDR2 ANQGSEA. The trim removed 7 bases at V and 10 bases at J, leaving 11 bases unmatched. CDR3 length: 13 amino acids. The CDR3 nucleotides are TGCAGCGGGAGGCGGGGGGGACTGAGGGAGCAGTTCTTC. Its protein product is CSGRRGGLREQFF.

The gene calls are TRBV7-2 and TRBJ1-2; no definite D call. The CDR3 runs to 14 residues. V was clipped by 1 base and J by 5 bases, with 11 bases between them. The germline V gene encodes CDR1 SGHTA and CDR2 FQGNSA. This chain's CDR3 is CASSLDGNYYGYTF. For the CDR3, the DNA is TGTGCCAGCAGCTTAGATGGGAACTATTATGGCTACACCTTC.

This clone was counted a few times. This chain links TRBV7-2 with TRBJ1-4; weak D call: TRBD1 (5 bases). The V gene lost 5 bases and the J gene lost 4 bases, with 17 bases spanning the gap. The length of the CDR3 is 16 residues. The germline CDR1 and CDR2 sequences are SGHTA and FQGNSA. The CDR3 DNA reads TGTGCCAGCAGCATAGACAGAACTAACCTTAATGAAAAACTGTTTTTT. Translation gives CASSIDRTNLNEKLFF.

The chain couples TRBV6-5 to TRBJ1-5, with D unresolved. Germline assignment: CDR1 MNHEY and CDR2 SVGAGI. The CDR3 is 13 residues long. Trimming removed 7 bases from V and 8 bases from J, with 15 bases in between. CDR3: CASKMGTWEPQHF. In DNA form, the CDR3 reads TGTGCCAGCAAGATGGGCACTTGGGAGCCCCAGCATTTT.

The V gene is TRBV7-3, the J gene TRBJ2-1, with 8 bases matching TRBD2. The CDR3 spans 14 residues. Germline V gene sequence: CDR1 SGHTA, CDR2 FQGTGA. The junction had 6 bases not matched to a gene; V was cut back by 2 bases and J by 9 bases. As DNA, the CDR3 is TGTGCCAGCAGCTTAGGACTAGCCCCGAGTGAGCAGTTCTTC. This encodes CASSLGLAPSEQFF. Using reference TRBV7-3 and TRBJ2-1 for the parts outside the CDR3, the full variable domain is GAGVSQTPSNKVTEKGKYVELRCDPISGHTALYWYRQSLGQGPEFLIYFQGTGAADDSGLPNDRFFAVRPEGSVSTLKIQRTERGDSAVYLCASSLGLAPSEQFFGPGTRLTVL.

V and J are TRBV5-5 and TRBJ1-5; D uncertain. The CDR3 contains 15 residues. Looked up from germline, CDR1 is SGHKS and CDR2 is YYEKEE (reference sequence). V shed 0 bases and J shed 0 bases, with 7 bases lying between them. The DNA of the CDR3 is TGTGCCAGCAGCTTGGAACACTATAGCAATCAGCCCCAGCATTTT. Translation gives CASSLEHYSNQPQHF.

This chain connects TRBV5-4 to TRBJ2-7; TRBD2 aligns across 9 bases. CDR1 is SGHNT, CDR2 YYREEE, per germline (reference sequence). CDR3 length equals 15 residues. The chain's CDR3 is CASGTSPTQQVEQYF. Written as DNA, the CDR3 is TGTGCGTCCGGGACTAGCCCCACCCAACAGGTCGAGCAGTACTTC.

V is TRBV2 and J is TRBJ2-2; D is unresolved. CDR1 is SNHLY, CDR2 FYNNEI, per germline. V gave up 0 bases and J gave up 6 bases, with 11 bases separating them. The CDR3 is 15 residues long. DNA of the CDR3: TGTGCCAGCAGTGAAGCCGCTAGAGGTGCCGGGGAGCTGTTTTTT. Its protein is CASSEAARGAGELFF. Full variable domain (remainder filled in from reference TRBV2 and TRBJ2-2): EPEVTQTPSHQVTQMGQEVILRCVPISNHLYFYWYRQILGQKVEFLVSFYNNEISEKSEIFDDQFSVERPDGSNFTLKIRSTKLEDSAMYFCASSEAARGAGELFFGEGSRLTVL.

The J gene is TRBJ1-2, the V gene TRBV27, with 7 bases that match TRBD1. The germline V gene has CDR1 MNHEY and CDR2 SMNVEV (reference sequence). V was clipped by 2 bases and J by 4 bases; unmatched bases: 1. This CDR3 is built from 13 residues. In DNA form, the CDR3 reads TGTGCCAGCAGTTTAGGGACAGCCTATGGCTACACCTTC. This encodes CASSLGTAYGYTF.

CDR3 DNA sequence: TGTGCCAGCAGCTTATCTGGCGGGAGGGCAGATACGCAGTATTTT. Its translation: CASSLSGGRADTQYF. The V and J genes are TRBV25-1 and TRBJ2-3, with 9 bases identical to TRBD2. The germline V gene has CDR1 MGHDK and CDR2 SYGVNS. J was trimmed by 4 bases and V by 6 bases; bases with no gene match: 8. The CDR3 sequence is 15 residues long.

This chain connects TRBV10-3 to TRBJ2-3; D call uncertain. Germline-derived CDR1 and CDR2 are ENHRY and SYGVKD. V gave up 0 bases and J gave up 3 bases, with 10 bases separating them. This CDR3 comprises 15 residues. CDR3 in amino acids: CAISESSAGTDTQYF. CDR3 DNA: TGTGCCATCAGTGAGTCTTCAGCTGGGACAGATACGCAGTATTTT.

This clone was detected a few times. This chain uses TRBV7-6 with TRBJ2-1; tentative D call: TRBD2 (5 bases). CDR1 SGHVS and CDR2 FNYEAQ come from the germline V gene. CDR3 length: 15 amino acids. The germline V and J ends were trimmed by 1 base and 5 bases, with 12 bases remaining between them. As DNA, the CDR3 is TGTGCCAGCAGCTTAGGATCGGGGTATAACAATGAGCAGTTCTTC. It specifies CASSLGSGYNNEQFF.